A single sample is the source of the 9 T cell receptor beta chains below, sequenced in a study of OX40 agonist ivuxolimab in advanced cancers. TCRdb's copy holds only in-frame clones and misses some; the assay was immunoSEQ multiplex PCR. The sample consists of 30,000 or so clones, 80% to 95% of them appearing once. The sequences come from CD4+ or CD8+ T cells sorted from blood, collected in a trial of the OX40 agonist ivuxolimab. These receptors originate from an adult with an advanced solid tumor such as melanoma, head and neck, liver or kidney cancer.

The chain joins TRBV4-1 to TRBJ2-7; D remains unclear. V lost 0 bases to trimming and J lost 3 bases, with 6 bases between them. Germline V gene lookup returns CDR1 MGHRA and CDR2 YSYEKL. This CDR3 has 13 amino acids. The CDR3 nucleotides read TGCGCCAGCAGCCAAGATCGCGGCTACGAGCAGTACTTC. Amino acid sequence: CASSQDRGYEQYF.

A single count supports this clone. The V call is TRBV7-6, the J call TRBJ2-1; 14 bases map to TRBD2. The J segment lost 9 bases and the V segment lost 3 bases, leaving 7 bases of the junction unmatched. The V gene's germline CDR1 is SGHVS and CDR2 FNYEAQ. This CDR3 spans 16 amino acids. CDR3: CASSFPTSGGAIEQFF. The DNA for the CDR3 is TGTGCCAGCAGCTTCCCGACTAGCGGGGGGGCGATTGAGCAGTTCTTC. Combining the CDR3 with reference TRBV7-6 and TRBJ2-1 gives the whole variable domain GAGVSQSPRYKVTKRGQDVALRCDPISGHVSLYWYRQALGQGPEFLTYFNYEAQQDKSGLPNDRFSAERPEGSISTLTIQRTEQRDSAMYRCASSFPTSGGAIEQFFGPGTRLTVL.

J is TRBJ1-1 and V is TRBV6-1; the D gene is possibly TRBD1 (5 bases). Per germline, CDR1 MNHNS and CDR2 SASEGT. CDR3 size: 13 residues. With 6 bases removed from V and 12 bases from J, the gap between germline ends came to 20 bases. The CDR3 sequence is CASSQGVGIVTFF. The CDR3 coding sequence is TGTGCCAGCAGCCAGGGAGTAGGGATAGTGACTTTCTTT.

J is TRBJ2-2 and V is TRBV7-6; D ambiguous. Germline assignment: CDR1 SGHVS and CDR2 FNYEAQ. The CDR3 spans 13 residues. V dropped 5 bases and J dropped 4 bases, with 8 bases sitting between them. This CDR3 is CASSPSPTGELFF. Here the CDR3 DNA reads TGTGCCAGCAGCCCCAGTCCCACCGGGGAGCTGTTTTTT.

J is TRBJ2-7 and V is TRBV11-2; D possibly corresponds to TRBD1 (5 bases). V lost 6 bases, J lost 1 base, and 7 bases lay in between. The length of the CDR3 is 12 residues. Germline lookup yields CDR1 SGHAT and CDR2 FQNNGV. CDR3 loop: CASSDRSYEQYF. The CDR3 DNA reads TGTGCCAGCAGTGACAGATCCTACGAGCAGTACTTC. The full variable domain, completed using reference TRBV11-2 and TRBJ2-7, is EAGVAQSPRYKIIEKRQSVAFWCNPISGHATLYWYQQILGQGPKLLIQFQNNGVVDDSQLPKDRFSAERLKGVDSTLKIQPAKLEDSAVYLCASSDRSYEQYFGPGTRLTVT.

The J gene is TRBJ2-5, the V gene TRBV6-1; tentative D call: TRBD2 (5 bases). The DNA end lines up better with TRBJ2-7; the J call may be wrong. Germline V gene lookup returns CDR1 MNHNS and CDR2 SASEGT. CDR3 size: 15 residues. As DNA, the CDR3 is TGTGCCAGCAGTGACGGCGGCGGGCCCGGCTACGAGCAGTACTTC. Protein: CASSDGGGPGYEQYF.

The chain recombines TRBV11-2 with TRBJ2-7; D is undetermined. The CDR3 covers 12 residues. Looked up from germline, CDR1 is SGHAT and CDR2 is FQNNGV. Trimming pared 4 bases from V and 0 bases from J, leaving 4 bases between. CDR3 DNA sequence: TGTGCCAGCAGCTGGAGCTCCTACGAGCAGTACTTC. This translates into CASSWSSYEQYF.

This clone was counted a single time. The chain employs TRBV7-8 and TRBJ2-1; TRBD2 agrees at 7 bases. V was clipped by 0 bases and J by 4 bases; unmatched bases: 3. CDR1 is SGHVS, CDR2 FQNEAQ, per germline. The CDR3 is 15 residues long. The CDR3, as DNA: TGTGCCAGCAGCTTAGCGGGAGCGGGGTACAATGAGCAGTTCTTC. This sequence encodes CASSLAGAGYNEQFF.

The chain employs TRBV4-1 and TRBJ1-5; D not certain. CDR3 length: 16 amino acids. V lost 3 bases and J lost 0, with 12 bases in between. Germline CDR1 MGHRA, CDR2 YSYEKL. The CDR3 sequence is CASSHIPGPSNQPQHF. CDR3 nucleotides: TGCGCCAGCAGCCACATCCCTGGACCTAGCAATCAGCCCCAGCATTTT.